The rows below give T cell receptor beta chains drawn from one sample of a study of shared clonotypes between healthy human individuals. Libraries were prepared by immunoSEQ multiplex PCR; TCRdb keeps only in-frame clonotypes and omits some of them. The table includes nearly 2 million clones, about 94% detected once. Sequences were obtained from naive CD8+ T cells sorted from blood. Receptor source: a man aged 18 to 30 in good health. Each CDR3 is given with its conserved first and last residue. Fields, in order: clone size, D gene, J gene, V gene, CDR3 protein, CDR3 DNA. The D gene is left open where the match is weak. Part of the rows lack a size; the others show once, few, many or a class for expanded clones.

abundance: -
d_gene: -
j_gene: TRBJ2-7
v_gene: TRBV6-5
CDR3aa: CASSYRVSYEQYF
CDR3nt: TGTGCCAGCAGTTACAGGGTCTCCTACGAGCAGTACTTC

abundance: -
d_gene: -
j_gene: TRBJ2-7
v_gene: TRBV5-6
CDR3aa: CASSPTEDFYEQYF
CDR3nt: TGTGCCAGCAGCCCGACGGAGGACTTTTACGAGCAGTACTTC

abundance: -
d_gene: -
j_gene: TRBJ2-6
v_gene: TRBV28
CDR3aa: CASGGGRWTNSGANVLTF
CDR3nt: TGTGCCAGCGGAGGGGGACGATGGACCAACTCTGGGGCCAACGTCCTGACTTTC

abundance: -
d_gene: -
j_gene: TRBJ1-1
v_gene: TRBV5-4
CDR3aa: CASSMRMGTEAFF
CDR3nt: TGTGCCAGCAGCATGAGGATGGGCACTGAAGCTTTCTTT

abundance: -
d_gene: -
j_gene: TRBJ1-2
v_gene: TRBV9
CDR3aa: CASSVGQNYGYTF
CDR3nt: TGTGCCAGCAGCGTAGGGCAGAACTATGGCTACACCTTC

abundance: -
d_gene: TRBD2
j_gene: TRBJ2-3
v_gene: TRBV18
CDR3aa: CASSPGLAQTDTQYF
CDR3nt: TGTGCCAGCTCACCGGGACTAGCGCAGACAGATACGCAGTATTTT

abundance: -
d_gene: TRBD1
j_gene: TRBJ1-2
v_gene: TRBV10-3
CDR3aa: CAISEGDRVPNYGYTF
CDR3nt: TGTGCCATCAGTGAGGGGGACAGGGTTCCTAACTATGGCTACACCTTC

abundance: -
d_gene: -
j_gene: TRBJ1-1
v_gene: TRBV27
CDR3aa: CASSFWGNTEAFF
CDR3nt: TGTGCCAGCAGTTTTTGGGGGAACACTGAAGCTTTCTTT

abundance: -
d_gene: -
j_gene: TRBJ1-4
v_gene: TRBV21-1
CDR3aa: CARPGPRREKLFF
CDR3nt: TGTGCCAGACCGGGCCCCCGGCGAGAAAAACTGTTTTTT

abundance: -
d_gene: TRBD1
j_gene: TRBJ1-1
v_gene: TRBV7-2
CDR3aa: CASSTTGGRAEAFF
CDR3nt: TGTGCCAGCAGCACCACAGGGGGCAGGGCTGAAGCTTTCTTT

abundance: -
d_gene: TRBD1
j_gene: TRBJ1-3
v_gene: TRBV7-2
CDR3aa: CASSSRDSRNTIYF
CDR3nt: TGTGCCAGCAGCTCCCGGGACAGCCGGAACACCATATATTTT

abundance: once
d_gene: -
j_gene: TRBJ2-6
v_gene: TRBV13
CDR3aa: CASSFEEVGGGANVLTF
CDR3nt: TGTGCCAGCAGCTTTGAGGAGGTGGGAGGAGGGGCCAACGTCCTGACTTTC

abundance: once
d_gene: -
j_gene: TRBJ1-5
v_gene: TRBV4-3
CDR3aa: CASSQDLPQGGQPQHF
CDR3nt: TGCGCCAGCAGCCAAGATCTACCCCAGGGTGGTCAGCCCCAGCATTTT

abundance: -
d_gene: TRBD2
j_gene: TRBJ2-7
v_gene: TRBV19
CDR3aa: CASSRLADEYEQYF
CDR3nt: TGTGCCAGTAGTCGACTAGCGGACGAGTACGAGCAGTACTTC

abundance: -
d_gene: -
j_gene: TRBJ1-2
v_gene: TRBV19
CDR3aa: CASSMDSTGGYTF
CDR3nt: TGTGCCAGTAGTATGGACTCCACCGGGGGCTACACCTTC

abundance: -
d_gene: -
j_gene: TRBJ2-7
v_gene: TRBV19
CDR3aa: CASSNGHLSYEQYF
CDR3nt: TGTGCCAGTAGTAACGGACACCTCTCCTACGAGCAGTACTTC

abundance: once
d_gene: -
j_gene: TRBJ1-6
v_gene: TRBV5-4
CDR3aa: CASSLGRESSYNSPLHF
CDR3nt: TGTGCCAGCAGCTTGGGCAGGGAAAGCTCCTATAATTCACCCCTCCACTTT

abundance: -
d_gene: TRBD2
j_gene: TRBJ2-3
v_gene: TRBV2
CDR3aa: CASSGDYHMADTQYF
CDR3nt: TGTGCCAGCAGTGGGGACTACCATATGGCAGATACGCAGTATTTT

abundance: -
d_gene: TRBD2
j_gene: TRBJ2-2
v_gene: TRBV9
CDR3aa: CASSDPGGPVGELFF
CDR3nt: TGTGCCAGCAGCGACCCGGGGGGGCCGGTCGGGGAGCTGTTTTTT

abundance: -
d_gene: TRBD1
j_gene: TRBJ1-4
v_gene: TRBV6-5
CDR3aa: CASSTGTGPEKLFF
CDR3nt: TGTGCCAGCAGTACCGGGACAGGTCCTGAAAAACTGTTTTTT

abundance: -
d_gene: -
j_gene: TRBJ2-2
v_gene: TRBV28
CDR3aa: CASSLAFGGNTGELFF
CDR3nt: TGTGCCAGCAGTTTAGCTTTCGGGGGGAACACCGGGGAGCTGTTTTTT

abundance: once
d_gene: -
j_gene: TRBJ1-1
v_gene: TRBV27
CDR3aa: CASSFAGNTEAFF
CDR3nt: TGTGCCAGCAGTTTCGCCGGGAACACTGAAGCTTTCTTT

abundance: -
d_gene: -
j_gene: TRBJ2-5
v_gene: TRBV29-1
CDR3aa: CSVDIGLGQETQYF
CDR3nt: TGCAGCGTTGATATCGGGCTGGGCCAAGAGACCCAGTACTTC

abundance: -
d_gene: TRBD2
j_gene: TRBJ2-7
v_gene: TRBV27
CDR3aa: CASSLKLAGVGEQYF
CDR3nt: TGTGCCAGCAGTTTGAAACTAGCGGGAGTGGGGGAGCAGTACTTC

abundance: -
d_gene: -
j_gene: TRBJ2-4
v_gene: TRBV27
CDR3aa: CASSLRGDGQNIQYF
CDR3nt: TGTGCCAGCAGTTTACGAGGGGACGGCCAAAACATTCAGTACTTC

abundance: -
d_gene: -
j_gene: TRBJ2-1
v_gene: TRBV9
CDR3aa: CASSPSHYYNEQFF
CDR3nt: TGTGCCAGCAGCCCTAGTCACTACTACAATGAGCAGTTCTTC

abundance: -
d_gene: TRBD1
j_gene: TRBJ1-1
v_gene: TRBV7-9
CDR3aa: CASSLELGQGRNTEAFF
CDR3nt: TGTGCCAGCAGCTTAGAGTTGGGACAGGGACGCAACACTGAAGCTTTCTTT

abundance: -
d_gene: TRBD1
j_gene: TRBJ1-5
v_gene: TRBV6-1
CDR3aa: CASSEDPQGIDQPQHF
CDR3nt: TGTGCCAGCAGTGAAGATCCACAGGGGATTGATCAGCCCCAGCATTTT

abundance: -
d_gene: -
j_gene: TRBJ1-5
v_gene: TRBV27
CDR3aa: CASSVATSSNQPQHF
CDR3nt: TGTGCCAGCAGTGTAGCTACATCGAGCAATCAGCCCCAGCATTTT

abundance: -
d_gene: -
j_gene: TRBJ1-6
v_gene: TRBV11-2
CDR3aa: CASSLDNSPLHF
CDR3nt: TGTGCCAGCAGCTTAGATAATTCACCCCTCCACTTT

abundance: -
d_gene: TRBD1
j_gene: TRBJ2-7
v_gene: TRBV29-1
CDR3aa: CSVSDRGPYEQYF
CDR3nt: TGCAGCGTCTCGGACAGGGGGCCCTACGAGCAGTACTTC

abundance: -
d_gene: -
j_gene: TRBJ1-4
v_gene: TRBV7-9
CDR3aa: CASSLGQGSSSEKLFF
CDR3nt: TGTGCCAGCAGCTTAGGGCAGGGGTCCAGCTCTGAAAAACTGTTTTTT

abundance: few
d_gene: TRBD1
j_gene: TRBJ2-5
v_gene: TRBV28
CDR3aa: CASSFQGAEKETQYF
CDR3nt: TGTGCCAGCAGTTTCCAGGGGGCAGAAAAAGAGACCCAGTACTTC

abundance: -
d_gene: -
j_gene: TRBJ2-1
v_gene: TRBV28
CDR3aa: CASSTSREEAYNEQFF
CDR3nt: TGTGCCAGCAGTACATCCAGGGAGGAAGCCTACAATGAGCAGTTCTTC

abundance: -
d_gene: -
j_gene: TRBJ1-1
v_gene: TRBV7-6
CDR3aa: CASTLMVGTEAFF
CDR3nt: TGTGCCAGCACCCTTATGGTAGGGACTGAAGCTTTCTTT

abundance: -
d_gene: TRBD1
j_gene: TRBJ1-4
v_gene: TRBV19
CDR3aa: CASSTRQGSTNEKLFF
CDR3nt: TGTGCCAGTAGTACCCGACAGGGTTCAACTAATGAAAAACTGTTTTTT

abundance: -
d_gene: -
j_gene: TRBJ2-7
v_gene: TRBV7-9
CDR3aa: CASSFDGESYEQYF
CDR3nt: TGTGCCAGCAGCTTTGACGGGGAATCCTACGAGCAGTACTTC

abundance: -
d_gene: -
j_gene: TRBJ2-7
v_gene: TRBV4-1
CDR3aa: CASTSGGPNYEQYF
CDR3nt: TGCGCCAGCACCTCCGGGGGACCCAACTACGAGCAGTACTTC

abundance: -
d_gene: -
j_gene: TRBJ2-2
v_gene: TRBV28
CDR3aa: CASSFRTTGELFF
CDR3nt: TGTGCCAGCAGTTTTCGTACCACCGGGGAGCTGTTTTTT

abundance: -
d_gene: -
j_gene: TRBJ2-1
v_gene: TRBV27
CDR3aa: CASSSGGAYNEQFF
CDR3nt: TGTGCCAGCAGTTCAGGCGGCGCCTACAATGAGCAGTTCTTC

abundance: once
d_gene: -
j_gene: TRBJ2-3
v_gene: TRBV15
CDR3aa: CATEDRLSTDTQYF
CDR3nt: TGTGCCACCGAAGACAGGTTAAGCACAGATACGCAGTATTTT

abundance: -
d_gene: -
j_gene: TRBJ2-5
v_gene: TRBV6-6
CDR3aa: CASSYSIETQYF
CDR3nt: TGTGCCAGCAGTTACTCGATTGAGACCCAGTACTTC

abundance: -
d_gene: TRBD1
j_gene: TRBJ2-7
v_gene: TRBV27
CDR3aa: CASSPGTESSYEQYF
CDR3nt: TGTGCCAGCAGTCCCGGGACAGAAAGCTCCTACGAGCAGTACTTC

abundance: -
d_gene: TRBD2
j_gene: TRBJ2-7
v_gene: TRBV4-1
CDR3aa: CASSPLPPGLSGYEQYF
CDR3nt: TGCGCCAGCAGCCCCCTTCCCCCGGGACTTAGCGGGTACGAGCAGTACTTC

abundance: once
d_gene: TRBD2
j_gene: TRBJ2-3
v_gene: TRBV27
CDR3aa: CASSSSGVTDTQYF
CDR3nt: TGTGCCAGCAGTTCTAGCGGGGTCACAGATACGCAGTATTTT

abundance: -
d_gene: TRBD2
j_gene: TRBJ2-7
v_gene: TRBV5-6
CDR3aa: CASSSGLAGFYEQYF
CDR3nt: TGTGCCAGCAGTTCCGGACTAGCGGGATTCTACGAGCAGTACTTC

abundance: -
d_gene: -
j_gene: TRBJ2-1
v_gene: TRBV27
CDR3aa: CASSSGGTRDYNEQFF
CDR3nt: TGTGCCAGCAGCTCTGGGGGGACCCGCGACTACAATGAGCAGTTCTTC

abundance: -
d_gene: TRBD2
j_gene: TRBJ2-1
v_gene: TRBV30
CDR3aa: CAWSVSGGWMDEQFF
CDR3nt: TGTGCCTGGAGTGTCAGCGGGGGTTGGATGGATGAGCAGTTCTTC

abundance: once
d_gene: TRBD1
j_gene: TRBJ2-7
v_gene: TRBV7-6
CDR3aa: CASSRDAGGSNEQYF
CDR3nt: TGTGCCAGCAGCCGAGATGCAGGGGGTAGCAACGAGCAGTACTTC

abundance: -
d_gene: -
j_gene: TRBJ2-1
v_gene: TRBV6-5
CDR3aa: CASTEGTYNEQFF
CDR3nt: TGTGCCAGCACCGAAGGGACCTACAATGAGCAGTTCTTC

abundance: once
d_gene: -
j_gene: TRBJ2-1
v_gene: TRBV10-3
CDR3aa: CAISEGYEQFF
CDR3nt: TGTGCCATCAGTGAAGGGTATGAGCAGTTCTTC

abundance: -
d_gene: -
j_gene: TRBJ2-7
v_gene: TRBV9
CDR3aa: CASSPAAGTYEQYF
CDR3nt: TGTGCCAGCAGCCCGGCGGCGGGTACCTACGAGCAGTACTTC

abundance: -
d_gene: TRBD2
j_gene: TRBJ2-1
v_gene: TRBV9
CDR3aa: CASSPGTSGIQPYNEQFF
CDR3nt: TGTGCCAGCAGCCCCGGGACTAGCGGGATACAACCCTACAATGAGCAGTTCTTC

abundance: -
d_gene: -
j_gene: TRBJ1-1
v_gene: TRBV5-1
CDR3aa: CASSLAWGLGAFF
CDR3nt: TGCGCCAGCAGCTTGGCTTGGGGCTTGGGGGCTTTCTTT

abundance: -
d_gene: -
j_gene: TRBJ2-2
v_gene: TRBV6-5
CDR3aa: CASSYLLDRTGELFF
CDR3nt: TGTGCCAGCAGTTACCTCTTAGACAGGACCGGGGAGCTGTTTTTT

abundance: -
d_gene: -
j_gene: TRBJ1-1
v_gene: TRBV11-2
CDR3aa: CASSLWSLDTEAFF
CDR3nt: TGTGCCAGCAGCTTATGGAGTCTGGACACTGAAGCTTTCTTT